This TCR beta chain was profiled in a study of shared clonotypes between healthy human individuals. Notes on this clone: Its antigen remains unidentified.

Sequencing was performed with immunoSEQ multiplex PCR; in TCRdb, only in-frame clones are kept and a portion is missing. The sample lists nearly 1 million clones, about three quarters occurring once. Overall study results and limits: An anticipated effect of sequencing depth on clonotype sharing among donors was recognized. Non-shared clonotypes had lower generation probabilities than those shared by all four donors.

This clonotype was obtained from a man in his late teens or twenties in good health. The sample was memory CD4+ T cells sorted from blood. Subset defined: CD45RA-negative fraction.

The CDR3 protein is CASRGGSSNQPQHF. In DNA, the CDR3 is TGTGCCAGCCGTGGGGGATCGAGCAATCAGCCCCAGCATTTT. The V gene is TRBV28, the J gene TRBJ1-5; maybe TRBD1 (5 bases). The germline V gene has CDR1 MDHEN and CDR2 SYDVKM. The CDR3 runs to 14 residues. The V and J ends lost 8 bases and 1 base respectively, with 12 bases between them.